This T cell receptor beta chain was identified in a study of T cell responses to AZD1222 COVID-19 vaccine. General study points: Among the donors, most were white British and more were female, and clonal diversity was possibly underestimated. When two AZD1222 doses had been given, Spike-specific TCR breadth and depth rose.

This clone was found once. The antigen is undetermined. The protocol was immunoSEQ multiplex PCR, while the TCRdb copy is restricted to in-frame clones and leaves out a portion. The repertoire consists of around 120,000 clones, with about 92% occurring once and the leading ten covering around 15%. Germline CDR1 and CDR2: ENHRY and SYGVKD. The CDR3 is 15 residues long. The ends were cut back, 4 bases at V and 2 bases at J, with 9 bases in the middle. The V call is TRBV10-3, the J call TRBJ2-6; maybe TRBD1 (5 bases). Sequencing used peripheral blood, obtained on day 0 of AZD1222 vaccination. This TCR came from an adult in good health. CDR3 sequence reads: CAISGSRAGANVLTF. In nucleotides, the CDR3 is TGTGCCATCAGTGGGTCCAGGGCTGGGGCCAACGTCCTGACTTTC.